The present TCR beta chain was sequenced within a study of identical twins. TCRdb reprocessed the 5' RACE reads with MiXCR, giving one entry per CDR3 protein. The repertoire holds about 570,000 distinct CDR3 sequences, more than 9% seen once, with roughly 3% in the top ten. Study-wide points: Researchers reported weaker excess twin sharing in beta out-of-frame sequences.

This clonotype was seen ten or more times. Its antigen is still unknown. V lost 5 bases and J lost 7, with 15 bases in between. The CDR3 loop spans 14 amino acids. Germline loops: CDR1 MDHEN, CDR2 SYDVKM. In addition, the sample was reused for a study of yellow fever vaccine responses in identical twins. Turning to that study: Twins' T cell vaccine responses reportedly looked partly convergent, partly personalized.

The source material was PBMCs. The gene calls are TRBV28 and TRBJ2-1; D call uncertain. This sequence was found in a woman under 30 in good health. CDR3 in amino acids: CASSRARGWNEQFF. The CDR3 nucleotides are TGTGCCAGCAGTAGGGCTAGAGGTTGGAATGAGCAGTTCTTC.